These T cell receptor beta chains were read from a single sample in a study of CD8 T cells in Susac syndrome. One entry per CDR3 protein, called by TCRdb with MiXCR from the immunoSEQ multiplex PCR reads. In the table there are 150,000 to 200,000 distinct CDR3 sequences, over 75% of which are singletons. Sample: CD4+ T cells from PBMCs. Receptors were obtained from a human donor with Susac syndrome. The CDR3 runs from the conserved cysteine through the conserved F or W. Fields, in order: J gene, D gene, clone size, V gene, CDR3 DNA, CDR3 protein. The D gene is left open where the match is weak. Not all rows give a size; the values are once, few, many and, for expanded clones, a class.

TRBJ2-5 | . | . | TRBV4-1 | TGCGCCAGCAGCCAAGTCCGGGACCCGCGCGAGACCCAGTACTTC | CASSQVRDPRETQYF
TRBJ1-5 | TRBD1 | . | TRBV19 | TGTGCCAGTAGTCCGTTACTGAGGGGGCCACGGCAGCCCCAGCATTTT | CASSPLLRGPRQPQHF
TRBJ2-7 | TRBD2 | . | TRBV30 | TGTGCCTGGAGTGGGGGGGGCGAGCAGTACTTC | CAWSGGGEQYF
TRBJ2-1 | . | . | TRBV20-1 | TGCAGTGCTCCGTTTGGACCTGAGCAGTTCTTC | CSAPFGPEQFF
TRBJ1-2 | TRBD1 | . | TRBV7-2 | TGTGCCAGCAGCTTAGAGCCGACAGGGGGGCCGGGGAGCTATGGCTACACCTTC | CASSLEPTGGPGSYGYTF
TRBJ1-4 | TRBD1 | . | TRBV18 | TGTGCCAGCTCACCACCGGGACAGGCTAATGAAAAACTGTTTTTT | CASSPPGQANEKLFF
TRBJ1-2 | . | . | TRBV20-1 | TGCAGTGCTAATAGGGACATACCAAACTATGGCTACACCTTC | CSANRDIPNYGYTF
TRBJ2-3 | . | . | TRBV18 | TGTGCCAGCACCCTTTACCCGGGGGGCCGCCATACGCAGTATTTT | CASTLYPGGRHTQYF
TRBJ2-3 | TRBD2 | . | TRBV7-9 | TGTGCCAGCAGAGATTCCGTCGGACTAGCGGATAGGGGCACAGATACGCAGTATTTT | CASRDSVGLADRGTDTQYF
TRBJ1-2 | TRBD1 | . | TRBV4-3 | TGCGCCAGCAGCCAAATAGGACAGGCGGGCTATGGCTACACCTTC | CASSQIGQAGYGYTF
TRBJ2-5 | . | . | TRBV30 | TGTGCCTGGACGCCGACAGCCTTTGGTGAGACCCAGTACTTC | CAWTPTAFGETQYF
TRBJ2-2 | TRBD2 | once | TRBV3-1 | TGTGCCAGCAACTCCCTCGGGGGGGGGCTAGGCACCGGGGAGCTGTTTTTT | CASNSLGGGLGTGELFF
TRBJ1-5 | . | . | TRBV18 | TGTGCCAGCTCACCCCCAGGGGTTCCTAGCAATCAGCCCCAGCATTTT | CASSPPGVPSNQPQHF
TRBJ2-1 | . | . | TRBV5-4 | TGTGCCAGTAAGGGTGGAGGCTCCTACAATGAGCAGTTCTTC | CASKGGGSYNEQFF
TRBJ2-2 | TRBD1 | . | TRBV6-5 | TGTGCCAGCAAACAGGGGGCCGGGGAGCTGTTTTTT | CASKQGAGELFF
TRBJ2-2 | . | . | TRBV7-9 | TGTGCCAGCAGCCACACAATTCCCGGGGAGCTGTTTTTT | CASSHTIPGELFF
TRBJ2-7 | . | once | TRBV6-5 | TGTGCCAGCAGAGTACAGGGCGACTCCTACGAGCAGTACTTC | CASRVQGDSYEQYF
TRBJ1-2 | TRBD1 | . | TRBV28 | TGTGCCAGCAGTCAATGGGACAGGTACTATGGCTACACCTTC | CASSQWDRYYGYTF
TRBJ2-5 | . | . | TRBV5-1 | TGCGCCAGCACCATGGGTTCGGGGAGGAGGGAGACCCAGTACTTC | CASTMGSGRRETQYF
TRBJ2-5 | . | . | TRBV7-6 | TGTGCCAGCAGCTGGAGGTGGGGGGAGACCCAGTACTTC | CASSWRWGETQYF
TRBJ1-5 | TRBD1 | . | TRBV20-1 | TGCAGTGTCGACAGGGATCGGAATCAGCCCCAGCATTTT | CSVDRDRNQPQHF
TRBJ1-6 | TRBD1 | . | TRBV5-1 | TGCGCCAGCAGCGAGGGACAGGGTGCTTCACCCCTCCACTTT | CASSEGQGASPLHF
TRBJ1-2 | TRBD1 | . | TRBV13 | TGTGCCAGCAGCTTCGGACAGGGGAATGATGGCTACACCTTC | CASSFGQGNDGYTF
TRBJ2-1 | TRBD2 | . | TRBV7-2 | TGTGCCAGCAGGGAAAAGGGACTAGCGGCTGCGAATGAGCAGTTCTTC | CASREKGLAAANEQFF
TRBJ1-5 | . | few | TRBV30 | TGTGCCTGGAGTCCTCGTGGTGGTCAGCCCCAGCATTTT | CAWSPRGGQPQHF
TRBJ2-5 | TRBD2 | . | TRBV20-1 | TGCAGTGCTAGAGCCGGGGGCGGACTAGCGGCCCAAGAGACCCAGTACTTC | CSARAGGGLAAQETQYF
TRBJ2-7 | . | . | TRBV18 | TGTGCCAGCTCACCACTTGACAGCTCCTACGAGCAGTACTTC | CASSPLDSSYEQYF
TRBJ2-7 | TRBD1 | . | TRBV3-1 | TGTGCCAGCAGCCAAGAAGGGACAGGGGTCTACGAGCAGTACTTC | CASSQEGTGVYEQYF
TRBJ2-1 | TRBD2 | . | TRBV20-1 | TGCAGTGCTAGAGTGGGACTAGCGGGAGGAGGGGACAATGAGCAGTTCTTC | CSARVGLAGGGDNEQFF